Detailed here is one T cell receptor beta chain. This sample was taken from a study of T-cell reconstitution after alpha-beta-depleted transplantation in children. Preparation of the TCRbeta library involved a method that used unique molecular identifiers. Each CDR3 protein gets one entry after TCRdb re-called the PCR reads with MiXCR. The table has some 300,000 distinct CDR3 sequences, approximately 10% seen once. V dropped 5 bases and J dropped 6 bases, with 15 bases sitting between them. CDR3 length: 14 residues. Germline V CDR1 and CDR2: SGHTA, FQGNSA. The sample here was PBMCs from the stem cell graft donor, taken from the stem cell graft. The V and J genes are TRBV7-2 and TRBJ2-3, with a possible D match to TRBD2 (5 bases). This TCR was sampled from a human donor who donated a stem cell graft to a child with acute lymphoblastic leukemia. The CDR3 loop reads CASSPDHRGDTQYF. For the CDR3, the DNA is TGTGCCAGCAGCCCAGACCACCGAGGGGATACGCAGTATTTT.